This T cell receptor beta chain was profiled in a study of T cells in Graves' hyperthyroidism and ophthalmopathy. Overall study context: It was at initial diagnosis, before any treatment, that peripheral blood was collected.

Germline V CDR1 and CDR2: MNHNS, SASEGT. V dropped 5 bases and J dropped 1; count of bases not matched to a gene: 2. The CDR3 is 15 amino acids. TCR beta CDR3 sequences were amplified from RNA transcripts. Primed by the HTBI set, a first-round RT-PCR was run on the TCR CDR3. TCRdb reprocessed the multiplex PCR reads with MiXCR, giving one entry per CDR3 protein. The sample has under 200,000 distinct CDR3 sequences, 9.4% seen once; the top ten hold 22%. Hyperthyroidism in the patients, aged 18 to 65, was newly diagnosed and under 2 months in duration. The PBMCs had their origin in 10 ml of fresh peripheral blood. This clonotype was seen ten or more times.

The chain combines TRBV6-1 with TRBJ1-4, with 9 bases fitting TRBD1. The sample consisted of blood. The sequence was collected from a young woman with Graves' hyperthyroidism that later progressed to Graves' ophthalmopathy. The CDR3 is CASSRQGGTNEKLFF. CDR3 DNA sequence: TGTGCCAGCAGTCGACAGGGGGGAACTAATGAAAAACTGTTTTTT.